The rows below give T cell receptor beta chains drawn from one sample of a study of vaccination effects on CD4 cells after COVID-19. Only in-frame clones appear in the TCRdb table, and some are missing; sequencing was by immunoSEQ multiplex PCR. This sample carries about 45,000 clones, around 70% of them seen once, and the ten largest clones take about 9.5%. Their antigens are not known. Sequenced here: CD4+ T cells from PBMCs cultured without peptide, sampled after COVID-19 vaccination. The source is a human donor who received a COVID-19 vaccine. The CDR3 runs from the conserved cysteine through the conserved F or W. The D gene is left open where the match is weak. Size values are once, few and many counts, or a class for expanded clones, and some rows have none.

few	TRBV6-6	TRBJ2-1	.	TGTGCCAGCAGTTCCTCCGGGGCCTACAATGAGCAGTTCTTC	CASSSSGAYNEQFF
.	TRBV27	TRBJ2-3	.	TGTGCCAGCAGTTTATTGGGGGAAGATACGCAGTATTTT	CASSLLGEDTQYF
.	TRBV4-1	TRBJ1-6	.	TGCGCCAGCAGCCAAGATCGTCCCCGGGTCTATAATTCACCCCTCCACTTT	CASSQDRPRVYNSPLHF
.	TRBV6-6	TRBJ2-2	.	TGTGCCAGCAGTTTTCAGCCTGTGAACACCGGGGAGCTGTTTTTT	CASSFQPVNTGELFF
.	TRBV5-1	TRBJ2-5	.	TGCGCCAGCAGCTTGGCCAGTCAAGAGACCCAGTACTTC	CASSLASQETQYF
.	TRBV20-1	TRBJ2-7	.	TGCAGTGCTAGTGGTTTCCCCGAGCAGTACTTC	CSASGFPEQYF
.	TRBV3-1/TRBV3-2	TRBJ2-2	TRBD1	TGTGCCAGCAGCCAAGCTTGGACAGGGATTGGGGGCAGCACCGGGGAGCTGTTTTTT	CASSQAWTGIGGSTGELFF
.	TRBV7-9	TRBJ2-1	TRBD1	TGTGCCAGCAGCTTCAGACAGGGGGCTTCGGATGAGCAGTTCTTC	CASSFRQGASDEQFF
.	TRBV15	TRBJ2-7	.	TGTGCCACCAGCAGATTGGGGGACTTCAACGAGCAGTACTTC	CATSRLGDFNEQYF
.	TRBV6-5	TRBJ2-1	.	TGTGCCACCTTTAGGGGGAGCGACTCCAATGAGCAGTTCTTC	CATFRGSDSNEQFF
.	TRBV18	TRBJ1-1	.	TGTGCCAGCTCACCCGGGGTGAACACTGAAGCTTTCTTT	CASSPGVNTEAFF
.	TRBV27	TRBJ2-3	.	TGTGCCAGCAGTTTCGGACCCCATACAGATACGCAGTATTTT	CASSFGPHTDTQYF
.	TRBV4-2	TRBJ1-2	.	TGTGCCAGCAGCCAAGATCGACAGGACTACTATGGCTACACCTTC	CASSQDRQDYYGYTF
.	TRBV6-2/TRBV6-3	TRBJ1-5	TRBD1	TGTGCCAGCAGCCTCTCCTCGGGACAGATCAATCAGCCCCAGCATTTT	CASSLSSGQINQPQHF
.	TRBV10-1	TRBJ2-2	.	TGCGCCAGCAGTGAACAGCCAAACACCGGGGAGCTGTTTTTT	CASSEQPNTGELFF
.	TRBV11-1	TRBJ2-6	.	TGTGCCAGCAGCTTAGACAGGGCTGGGGCCAACGTCCTGACTTTC	CASSLDRAGANVLTF
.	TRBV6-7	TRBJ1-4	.	TGTGCCAGCAGTTCCCTCTACAGGGTAACTAATGAAAAACTGTTTTTT	CASSSLYRVTNEKLFF
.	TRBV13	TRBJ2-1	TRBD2	TGTGCCAGCAGCGACGAAACTAGCGGGAGTTGGGATGAGCAGTTCTTC	CASSDETSGSWDEQFF
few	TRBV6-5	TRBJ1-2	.	TGTGCCAGCAGCGTGGTAGGTAGACTGTTGCCTGGCTACACCTTC	CASSVVGRLLPGYTF
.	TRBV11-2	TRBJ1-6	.	TGTGCCAGCAGCTTTCTGTCAGGGGATAATTCACCCCTCCACTTT	CASSFLSGDNSPLHF
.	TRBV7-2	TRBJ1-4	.	TGTGCCAGCAGCTCCCGACATGAAAAACTGTTTTTT	CASSSRHEKLFF
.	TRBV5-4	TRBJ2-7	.	TGTGCCAGCAGCTTGTTTGGGAACGAGCAGTACTTC	CASSLFGNEQYF
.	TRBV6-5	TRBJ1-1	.	TGTGCCAGCAGTTATACGACTGTCGGGGGTGGCACTGAAGCTTTCTTT	CASSYTTVGGGTEAFF
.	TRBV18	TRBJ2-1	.	TGTGCCAGCTCACAGGGGGATGAGCAGTTCTTC	CASSQGDEQFF
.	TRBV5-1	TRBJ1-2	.	TGCGCCAGCAGCTTGGCCGATTTTTTACAGGCGAACTATGGCTACACCTTC	CASSLADFLQANYGYTF
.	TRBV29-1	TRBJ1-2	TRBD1	TGCAGCGTGGCTCAGGGGGCCCCCTATGGCTACACCTTC	CSVAQGAPYGYTF
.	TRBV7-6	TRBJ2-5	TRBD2	TGTGCCAGCAGCTTACGACTAGCGGGGGGACAAGAGACCCAGTACTTC	CASSLRLAGGQETQYF
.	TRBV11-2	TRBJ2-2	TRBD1	TGTGCCAGCAGTCGGACAGGGCTCACCGGGGAGCTGTTTTTT	CASSRTGLTGELFF
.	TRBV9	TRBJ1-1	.	TGTGCCAGCAGCGTAGTAGGACAGAACACTGAAGCTTTCTTT	CASSVVGQNTEAFF
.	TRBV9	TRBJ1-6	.	TGTGCCAGCGGCGAGCACGACCCCGCATCACCCCTCCACTTT	CASGEHDPASPLHF
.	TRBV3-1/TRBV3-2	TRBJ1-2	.	TGTGCCAGCAGCCAAGATGGGGGATTCCATGGCTACACCTTC	CASSQDGGFHGYTF
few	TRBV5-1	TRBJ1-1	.	TGCGCCAGCAGCTTGACAGCCCTGAACACTGAAGCTTTCTTT	CASSLTALNTEAFF
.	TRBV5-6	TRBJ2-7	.	TGTGCCAGCAGCTTGCAGTTCTACGAGCAGTACTTC	CASSLQFYEQYF
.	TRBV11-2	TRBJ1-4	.	TGTGCCAGCAGCCTAAGCGGTTTTTGGTCGAAACTGTTTTTT	CASSLSGFWSKLFF
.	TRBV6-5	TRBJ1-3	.	TGTGCCAGCAGTTACCGCCAGGTCTCTGGAAACACCATATATTTT	CASSYRQVSGNTIYF
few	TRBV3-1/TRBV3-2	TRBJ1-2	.	TGTGCCAGCAGACACTCTACGAATAGGGGGGGATATGGCTACACCTTC	CASRHSTNRGGYGYTF
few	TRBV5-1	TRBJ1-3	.	TGCGCCAGCAGCTTGGTTGGCTCTGGAAACACCATATATTTT	CASSLVGSGNTIYF
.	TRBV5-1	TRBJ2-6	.	TGCGCCAGCACGACCGAGGGGGCCAACGTCCTGACTTTC	CASTTEGANVLTF
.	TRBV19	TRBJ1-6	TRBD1	TGTGCCAGTAGTAGAACGACAGGGGCAGGTTCACCCCTCCACTTT	CASSRTTGAGSPLHF
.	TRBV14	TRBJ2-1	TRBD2	TGTGCCAGCAGCCACAGCGGACAGGGGAAGAGAACTAGCGGGAGGAAAGCCTACAATGAGCAGTTCTTC	CASSHSGQGKRTSGRKAYNEQFF
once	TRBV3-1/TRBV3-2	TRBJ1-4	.	TGTGCCAGCAGCCCTCAAAGGGGAACTAATGAAAAACTGTTTTTT	CASSPQRGTNEKLFF
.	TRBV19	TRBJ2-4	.	TGTGCCAGTAGTACTTGGGCGCTAGGTGAAGCCAAAAACATTCAGTACTTC	CASSTWALGEAKNIQYF
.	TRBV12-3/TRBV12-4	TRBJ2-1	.	TGTGCCAGCAGTTTACAGGGATACAATGAGCAGTTCTTC	CASSLQGYNEQFF
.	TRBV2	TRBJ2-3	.	TGTGCCAGCAGTGGACGGACCACAGATACGCAGTATTTT	CASSGRTTDTQYF
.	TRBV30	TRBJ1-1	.	TGTGCCTGGAAAACAGGGATGACCACTGAAGCTTTCTTT	CAWKTGMTTEAFF
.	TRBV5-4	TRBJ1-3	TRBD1	TGTGCCAGCAGCTTTAAGGGGGCGCCTGGAAACACCATATATTTT	CASSFKGAPGNTIYF
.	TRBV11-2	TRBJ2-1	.	TGTGCCAGCAGCTTATTCGTAGACCCCTACAATGAGCAGTTCTTC	CASSLFVDPYNEQFF